A single sample is the source of the 32 T cell receptor beta chains below, sequenced in a study of beta chain features in type 1 diabetes. General observations from the study: Type 1 diabetes patients showed a moderate but significant shortening of TCRB CDR3s in all four CD4+ subsets.

Antigens of these TCRs are unknown. The isolated RNA, all of it, was reverse transcribed, so expressed TCRB transcripts were what got sequenced. Only in-frame clones appear in the TCRdb table, and some are missing; sequencing was by immunoSEQ multiplex PCR. The data contain over 25,000 clones, roughly 56% of them singletons. Sequenced material: Tregs from blood. The receptors here all came from a woman aged 18 to 35 with type 1 diabetes.

The chain joins TRBV2 to TRBJ2-1; 7 bases map to TRBD2. This CDR3 region has 14 residues. Germline CDR1 SNHLY, CDR2 FYNNEI. V was clipped by 2 bases and J by 3 bases; unmatched bases: 1. This chain's CDR3 is CASSESSGYNEQFF. The CDR3 nucleotides are TGTGCCAGCAGTGAATCTAGCGGCTACAATGAGCAGTTCTTC.

The gene calls are TRBV4-3 and TRBJ2-2; D is ambiguous. Trimming left V 2 bases short and J 1 base short, with 5 bases between. The CDR3 is 14 residues long. Germline-derived CDR1 and CDR2 are LGHNA and YSLEER. The CDR3 DNA follows: TGCGCCAGCAGCCAATCCCGGAACACCGGGGAGCTGTTTTTT. This gives the protein CASSQSRNTGELFF.

Only a few counts were recorded for this clone. The chain employs TRBV4-3 and TRBJ1-2; D possibly corresponds to TRBD1 (6 bases). The CDR3 contains 13 residues. The germline V and J ends were trimmed by 1 base and 4 bases, with 7 bases remaining between them. Germline-derived CDR1 and CDR2 are LGHNA and YSLEER. Here the CDR3 reads CASSQVTGYGYTF. For the CDR3, the DNA is TGCGCCAGCAGCCAAGTGACAGGCTATGGCTACACCTTC.

The genes are TRBV5-1 and TRBJ2-1, with no clear D. The germline gives CDR1 SGHRS, CDR2 YFSETQ. The CDR3 spans 12 residues. Trimming removed 5 bases from V and 10 bases from J, with 13 bases in between. The CDR3 region is CASSLDTREQFF. CDR3 bases: TGCGCCAGCAGTCTAGATACCAGAGAGCAGTTCTTC.

V and J are TRBV7-2 and TRBJ1-2, with TRBD1 matching 7 bases. With 6 bases clipped from V and 6 bases from J, the junction kept 10 bases outside the gene matches. Germline V gene sequence: CDR1 SGHTA, CDR2 FQGNSA. CDR3 length: 14 amino acids. The CDR3 DNA reads TGTGCCAGCAGTTCACGAACAGGGGACCATGGCTACACCTTC. Translation gives CASSSRTGDHGYTF.

V and J are TRBV9 and TRBJ2-3; TRBD2 might be the D (5 bases). The CDR3 is 15 residues long. Germline V lookup: CDR1 SGDLS, CDR2 YYNGEE. V lost 2 bases and J 4 bases, leaving 14 bases between the germline ends. This CDR3 is CASSVGAAWADTQYF. CDR3 bases: TGTGCCAGCAGCGTCGGAGCGGCATGGGCAGATACGCAGTATTTT.

This clone was seen just once. V is TRBV2 and J is TRBJ1-5, with D unclear. Trimming stripped 5 bases from V and 1 base from J, with 6 bases between. Per germline, CDR1 SNHLY and CDR2 FYNNEI. The CDR3 length is 13 residues. CDR3 DNA: TGTGCCAGCAGTTTGGCCAGCAATCAGCCCCAGCATTTT. It translates to CASSLASNQPQHF.

This clone showed up just a few times. This chain connects TRBV28 to TRBJ2-1, with D unclear. The CDR3 is 12 residues long. Germline values: CDR1 MDHEN, CDR2 SYDVKM. V was clipped by 8 bases and J by 2 bases, with 7 bases between them. The CDR3 spells CASLSTYNEQFF. CDR3 bases: TGTGCCAGCCTTTCTACCTACAATGAGCAGTTCTTC.

The chain couples TRBV10-3 to TRBJ2-7; 8 bases are shared with TRBD2. Germline V gene sequence: CDR1 ENHRY, CDR2 SYGVKD. Unmatched junction bases numbered 10, after V lost 4 bases and J lost 2 bases. This CDR3 region has 16 residues. The CDR3 DNA is TGTGCCATCAGTGGAACTAGCACTAGCGGTACCTACGAGCAGTACTTC. It encodes CAISGTSTSGTYEQYF.

The chain uses TRBV6-5 and TRBJ2-2; 7 bases agree with TRBD1. The germline V gene encodes CDR1 MNHEY and CDR2 SVGAGI. The V and J ends lost 5 bases and 4 bases, in that order; junction bases with no gene match: 4. The CDR3 is 14 residues long. CDR3 nucleotides: TGTGCCAGCAGTCTCAACAGGGGCACCGGGGAGCTGTTTTTT. It encodes CASSLNRGTGELFF.

The rearrangement links TRBV7-2 to TRBJ2-1, with TRBD2 identical over 8 bases. Germline V gives CDR1 SGHTA, CDR2 FQGNSA. V gave up 0 bases and J gave up 4 bases; unmatched junction bases: 5. This CDR3 spans 16 amino acids. The CDR3 is CASSLALAGPYNEQFF. Here the CDR3 DNA reads TGTGCCAGCAGCTTAGCGTTAGCGGGACCTTACAATGAGCAGTTCTTC.

The chain uses TRBV10-1 and TRBJ1-5; 10 bases are shared with TRBD1. V shed 3 bases and J 4 bases; nucleotides not matched to a gene: 6. The CDR3 loop spans 16 amino acids. Germline lookup yields CDR1 WNHNN and CDR2 SYGVQD (reference sequence). The CDR3 loop is CASSDYRDRGNQPQHF. In DNA form, the CDR3 reads TGCGCCAGCAGTGATTACCGGGACAGGGGAAATCAGCCCCAGCATTTT.

The gene calls are TRBV29-1 and TRBJ1-5; D perhaps matches TRBD1 (5 bases). Trimming stripped 6 bases from V and 0 bases from J, with 12 bases between. The germline V gene encodes CDR1 SQVTM and CDR2 ANQGSEA. The CDR3 extends over 14 amino acids. CDR3 amino acids: CSVRDSYSNQPQHF. CDR3 bases: TGCAGCGTACGAGACAGCTATAGCAATCAGCCCCAGCATTTT.

This clone occurred a few times. The CDR3 bases are TGTGCCAGCAGCTTGAATCTAGCGGCCTACGAGCAGTACTTC. It is translated as CASSLNLAAYEQYF. This chain uses TRBV5-4 with TRBJ2-7, with 7 bases fitting TRBD2. Germline V gives CDR1 SGHNT, CDR2 YYREEE (reference sequence). Trimming removed 1 base from V and 2 bases from J; junction bases left unmatched: 3. This CDR3 is 14 amino acids long.

This chain joins TRBV10-3 and TRBJ2-7; the match to TRBD2 covers 9 bases. Losses at the gene ends were 6 bases for V and 4 bases for J; bases not matched to a gene: 4. Germline CDR1 is ENHRY and CDR2 is SYGVKD. The CDR3 totals 13 residues. The CDR3 protein is CAIRPSGTYEQYF. The CDR3 DNA is TGTGCCATCAGGCCTAGCGGGACTTACGAGCAGTACTTC.

The J gene is TRBJ1-2, the V gene TRBV11-2, with 11 positions matching TRBD1. The CDR3 length is 13 residues. V gave up 5 bases and J gave up 7 bases; unmatched junction bases: 3. Germline loops: CDR1 SGHAT, CDR2 FQNNGV. DNA for the CDR3: TGTGCCAGCAGCAGGGACAGGGGGTTTGGCTACACCTTC. Translating it yields CASSRDRGFGYTF.

This clone was observed once. The chain employs TRBV19 and TRBJ1-1; the D gene is possibly TRBD1 (6 bases). Germline V gene data show CDR1 as LNHDA and CDR2 as SQIVND (reference sequence). The CDR3 has 14 residues. Trimming took off 7 bases at V and 0 bases at J, with 12 bases between the two ends. The CDR3 reads CASTSDRLNTEAFF. Written as DNA, the CDR3 is TGTGCCAGTACCTCAGACAGGTTGAACACTGAAGCTTTCTTT.

As regards this clone: Other nucleotide sequences in the sample specify the same CDR3. J is TRBJ1-1 and V is TRBV7-3; 7 bases match TRBD1. The V gene end was trimmed by 5 bases and the J gene end by 3 bases; junction bases not matched to a gene: 3. The length of the CDR3 is 13 residues. Per the germline V gene, CDR1 is SGHTA and CDR2 is FQGTGA. Written as DNA, the CDR3 is TGTGCCAGCAGCCTCAGGGGGGACACTGAAGCTTTCTTT. This sequence encodes CASSLRGDTEAFF.

This clone came up a few times. The rearrangement links TRBV5-4 to TRBJ2-3; 14 nucleotides match TRBD2. CDR1 is SGHNT and CDR2 is YYREEE in the germline V gene (reference sequence). V lost 4 bases and J lost 5; bases outside the gene matches: 6. The CDR3 extends over 16 amino acids. The CDR3 loop reads CASSPGLAGGRDTQYF. The CDR3 DNA follows: TGTGCCAGCAGCCCTGGACTAGCGGGAGGTAGAGATACGCAGTATTTT. Filled out from reference TRBV5-4 and TRBJ2-3, the complete variable domain reads ETGVTQSPTHLIKTRGQQVTLRCSSQSGHNTVSWYQQALGQGPQFIFQYYREEENGRGNFPPRFSGLQFPNYSSELNVNALELDDSALYLCASSPGLAGGRDTQYFGPGTRLTVL.

The chain carries TRBV27 and TRBJ2-1; TRBD2 matches 10 bases. Germline CDR1 and CDR2: MNHEY and SMNVEV (reference sequence). This CDR3 contains 14 residues. Losses at the gene ends were 5 bases for V and 8 bases for J; bases not matched to a gene: 6. CDR3 residues: CASSRIGTSDEQFF. CDR3 DNA: TGTGCCAGCAGTCGGATCGGGACTAGCGATGAGCAGTTCTTC.

This clone was seen a single time. The rearrangement uses TRBV7-9 and TRBJ2-3; D not certain. V lost 2 bases and J 1 base, leaving 7 bases between the germline ends. Germline CDR1 is SEHNR and CDR2 is FQNEAQ (reference sequence). The CDR3 has 14 amino acids. As DNA, the CDR3 is TGTGCCAGCAGCTTATCCCTCGGCACAGATACGCAGTATTTT. It codes for CASSLSLGTDTQYF. The variable domain in full, completed from reference TRBV7-9 and TRBJ2-3, reads DTGVSQNPRHKITKRGQNVTFRCDPISEHNRLYWYRQTLGQGPEFLTYFQNEAQLEKSRLLSDRFSAERPKGSFSTLEIQRTEQGDSAMYLCASSLSLGTDTQYFGPGTRLTVL.

This clone was picked up one time. The rearrangement joins TRBV4-2 to TRBJ2-3, with D perhaps matching TRBD2 (5 bases). The ends were cut back, 1 base at V and 0 bases at J, with 8 bases in the middle. The germline gives CDR1 LGHNA, CDR2 YNFKEQ. This CDR3 spans 15 amino acids. CDR3 nucleotides: TGTGCCAGCAGCCAAGTGGGAGTTAGCACAGATACGCAGTATTTT. As protein: CASSQVGVSTDTQYF.

The chain recombines TRBV5-1 with TRBJ1-5, with 8 bases fitting TRBD1. The CDR3 spans 15 residues. The germline gives CDR1 SGHRS, CDR2 YFSETQ. The junction had 9 bases not matched to a gene; V was cut back by 4 bases and J by 6 bases. This chain's CDR3 is CASSEGTGEGQPQHF. DNA of the CDR3: TGCGCCAGCAGCGAAGGGACAGGAGAGGGTCAGCCCCAGCATTTT.

This clone was detected a few times. The chain recombines TRBV28 with TRBJ1-5, with D tentatively TRBD1 (5 bases). The ends were cut back, 3 bases at V and 2 bases at J, with 11 bases in the middle. This CDR3 has 15 residues. Germline CDR1 MDHEN, CDR2 SYDVKM. CDR3 loop: CASSFAGLRNQPQHF. As DNA, the CDR3 is TGTGCCAGCAGTTTCGCGGGACTCCGCAATCAGCCCCAGCATTTT. Complete variable domain (other parts from reference TRBV28 and TRBJ1-5): DVKVTQSSRYLVKRTGEKVFLECVQDMDHENMFWYRQDPGLGLRLIYFSYDVKMKEKGDIPEGYSVSREKKERFSLILESASTNQTSMYLCASSFAGLRNQPQHFGDGTRLSIL.

The chain recombines TRBV7-8 with TRBJ2-6, with D possibly being TRBD1 (5 bases). Germline CDR1 SGHVS, CDR2 FQNEAQ. The CDR3 totals 15 residues. Trimming removed 1 base at V and 3 bases at J, with 7 bases between. The CDR3 sequence is CASSLGGGGANVLTF. The CDR3 DNA reads as TGTGCCAGCAGCTTAGGGGGCGGTGGGGCCAACGTCCTGACTTTC.

This clone was observed a few times. The CDR3 sequence: CASSLVGRGTYEQYV. The CDR3 DNA sequence: TGTGCCAGCAGCTTGGTCGGGAGAGGCACCTACGAGCAGTACGTC. V usage is TRBV7-2 and J usage is TRBJ2-7, with D maybe TRBD2 (6 bases). This CDR3 has 15 amino acids. The germline V gene encodes CDR1 SGHTA and CDR2 FQGNSA. V lost 3 bases to trimming and J lost 2 bases, with 14 bases between them.

The chain joins TRBV5-5 to TRBJ2-2, with 12 bases aligning to TRBD2. The V segment lost 1 base and the J segment 3 bases; nucleotides outside the gene matches: 7. The CDR3 contains 18 residues. From germline, CDR1 is SGHKS and CDR2 YYEKEE (reference sequence). This CDR3 reads CASSLLPSGRADTGELFF. CDR3 nucleotide sequence: TGTGCCAGCAGCTTGCTCCCTAGCGGGAGGGCGGACACCGGGGAGCTGTTTTTT.

This rearrangement joins TRBV7-2 to TRBJ1-6; D unclear. Trimming took off 1 base at V and 5 bases at J, with 12 bases between the two ends. The CDR3 totals 16 residues. The germline V gene has CDR1 SGHTA and CDR2 FQGNSA. DNA of the CDR3: TGTGCCAGCAGCTTAGTTGGTAGCCGTGATAATTCACCCCTCCACTTT. Translating it yields CASSLVGSRDNSPLHF.

The gene calls are TRBV29-1 and TRBJ1-2; 8 nucleotides align to TRBD1. There are 12 residues in the CDR3. V lost 7 bases, J lost 8 bases, and 9 bases stayed unmatched. Germline V gene lookup returns CDR1 SQVTM and CDR2 ANQGSEA. As DNA, the CDR3 is TGCAGCGCCTATGGACAGGGCGAGGGCTACACCTTC. It encodes CSAYGQGEGYTF.

The rearrangement uses TRBV10-3 and TRBJ2-7; 9 bases map to TRBD1. From germline, CDR1 is ENHRY and CDR2 SYGVKD. V lost 9 bases, J lost 4 bases, and 13 bases stayed unmatched. The CDR3 totals 15 residues. CDR3 residues: CAMAGGNRGRYEQYF. CDR3 bases: TGTGCCATGGCCGGGGGGAACAGGGGGCGGTACGAGCAGTACTTC.

The chain couples TRBV5-4 to TRBJ2-7; 9 positions match TRBD1. The J segment lost 2 bases and the V segment lost 4 bases, leaving 7 bases of the junction unmatched. The germline CDR1 and CDR2 sequences are SGHNT and YYREEE (reference sequence). This CDR3 is built from 15 residues. CDR3 coding DNA: TGTGCCAGCAGCCTAGGGAGGACAGGGGCCTACGAGCAGTACTTC. It translates to CASSLGRTGAYEQYF.

The genes are TRBV5-1 and TRBJ2-1, with 9 bases that match TRBD2. V gave up 1 base and J gave up 6 bases; unmatched junction bases: 8. CDR3 size: 16 residues. CDR1 and CDR2 (germline): SGHRS, YFSETQ. CDR3 nucleotide sequence: TGCGCCAGCAGCTTGAACACGGGACTAGCCACCAATGAGCAGTTCTTC. Translation gives CASSLNTGLATNEQFF.